A single T cell receptor beta chain is shown here with its context. Using immunoSEQ multiplex PCR, the repertoire was profiled, and TCRdb retains in-frame clones only, with some absent. The table lists hundreds of thousands of clones, 85% to 90% of them singletons. This sample was taken from a study of blood T cell repertoires in COVID-19. The Seattle patients, enrolled during active infection, were followed longitudinally. The source material was peripheral blood. The receptor was derived from a woman in her fifties or sixties with COVID-19, enrolled during active disease.

CDR3: CASSLAWGDRESYEQYF. The CDR3 nucleotides are TGTGCCAGCAGCTTAGCGTGGGGGGACAGAGAATCCTACGAGCAGTACTTC. The chain has TRBV7-9 and TRBJ2-7; TRBD1 might be the D (7 bases). Trimming stripped 0 bases from V and 1 base from J, with 16 bases between. The CDR3 totals 17 residues. The germline V gene encodes CDR1 SEHNR and CDR2 FQNEAQ (reference sequence).